This T cell receptor beta chain was captured by sequencing in a study of STAT5B mutations in CD4+ large granular lymphocyte leukemia. Method: immunoSEQ multiplex PCR; TCRdb's copy keeps in-frame clones and lacks some. The table shows some 150 clones, with about 79% occurring only once. Only one count was recorded for this clone. The antigen is not known. This CDR3 is built from 13 residues. Per germline, CDR1 SEHNR and CDR2 FQNEAQ (reference sequence). V lost 5 bases and J 8 bases, leaving 15 bases between the germline ends. Study conclusions and caveats: About 26% of private leukemic clonotypes occurred rarely in other patients' non-leukemic repertoires.

The sequence came from a man older than 75 with CD4+ T-cell large granular lymphocyte leukemia. Material for sequencing was PBMCs. The rearrangement joins TRBV7-9 to TRBJ1-2; possibly TRBD1 for D (6 bases). The CDR3 sequence is CASSRLPQGGYTF. CDR3 coding DNA: TGTGCCAGCAGCAGACTCCCACAGGGAGGCTACACCTTC.